One and the same sample provided the 17 T cell receptor beta chains below, sequenced in a study of control samples from healthy donors and cancer patients. Clones were read by immunoSEQ multiplex PCR, and TCRdb kept only the in-frame ones, dropping some. The table has more than 30,000 clones, 94% seen once. Sequenced: blood. The receptor set was obtained from a man in his fifties or sixties in good health.

This chain links TRBV4-2 with TRBJ1-4; D is uncertain. The germline gives CDR1 LGHNA, CDR2 YNFKEQ. The CDR3 spans 15 residues. Trimming removed 2 bases at V and 7 bases at J, with 14 bases between. CDR3 residues: CASSQSVASLEKLFF. DNA for the CDR3: TGTGCCAGCAGCCAAAGCGTGGCCTCCCTTGAAAAACTGTTTTTT.

V usage is TRBV7-2 and J usage is TRBJ2-3; 9 bases are a match to TRBD2. Trimming removed 0 bases from V and 8 bases from J; junction bases left unmatched: 6. Germline lookup yields CDR1 SGHTA and CDR2 FQGNSA. This CDR3 spans 15 amino acids. The CDR3 loop reads CASSLASGGQATQYF. The CDR3 DNA reads as TGTGCCAGCAGCTTAGCTAGCGGGGGTCAAGCTACGCAGTATTTT.

The chain recombines TRBV7-9 with TRBJ2-2; no clear D gene. The CDR3 is 13 amino acids. From germline, CDR1 is SEHNR and CDR2 FQNEAQ (reference sequence). V lost 6 bases and J 4 bases, leaving 9 bases between the germline ends. CDR3 bases: TGTGCCAGCAGGCCAGGCGGCACCGGGGAGCTGTTTTTT. This codes for CASRPGGTGELFF.

V usage is TRBV25-1 and J usage is TRBJ1-1; no definite D call. The CDR3 is 13 amino acids. CDR1 and CDR2 (germline): MGHDK, SYGVNS. V shed 7 bases and J shed 6 bases, with 15 bases lying between them. This chain's CDR3 is CASTLARSAEAFF. In DNA form, the CDR3 reads TGTGCCAGCACTTTGGCGAGGAGCGCTGAAGCTTTCTTT.

This clone was counted once. The J gene is TRBJ1-2, the V gene TRBV5-6; D unclear. The CDR3 spans 15 residues. From germline, CDR1 is SGHDT and CDR2 YYEEEE. The ends were cut back, 2 bases at V and 0 bases at J, with 11 bases in the middle. The CDR3 region is CASSFNARTNYGYTF. The CDR3 DNA follows: TGTGCCAGCAGCTTTAACGCCCGAACTAACTATGGCTACACCTTC.

The chain uses TRBV6-2 or TRBV6-3 and TRBJ2-1; 13 bases match TRBD2. This CDR3 region has 18 residues. V trimming: 6 bases; J trimming: 0 bases; junction bases outside the gene matches: 8. Germline V lookup: CDR1 MNHEY, CDR2 SVGEGT. CDR3 loop: CASSPTSGGPSSYNEQFF. CDR3 sequence (DNA): TGTGCCAGCAGCCCGACTAGCGGGGGGCCGAGCTCCTACAATGAGCAGTTCTTC.

J is TRBJ1-5 and V is TRBV19; D perhaps matches TRBD1 (6 bases). Germline V gene sequence: CDR1 LNHDA, CDR2 SQIVND (reference sequence). The CDR3 has 15 amino acids. V lost 7 bases to trimming and J lost 4 bases, with 17 bases between them. DNA of the CDR3: TGTGCCAGTATTCAAGGGGGAGGATTAAATCAGCCCCAGCATTTT. Amino acids: CASIQGGGLNQPQHF.

The chain combines TRBV27 with TRBJ2-5; tentatively, D is TRBD2 (6 bases). The germline V gene encodes CDR1 MNHEY and CDR2 SMNVEV (reference sequence). The ends were cut back, 6 bases at V and 4 bases at J, with 12 bases in the middle. The CDR3 runs 13 residues. The CDR3 region has the DNA TGTGCCAGCAGCTACATGGGGGGAGAGACCCAGTACTTC. Its translation: CASSYMGGETQYF.

The table lists this clone with a count of one. This chain connects TRBV21-1 to TRBJ1-1. TRBV21-1 is described as a pseudogene. CDR3 length equals 16 residues. The CDR3 loop is CASSKVRVGLNTEAFF. DNA for the CDR3: TGTGCCAGCAGCAAAGTTAGGGTTGGTCTGAACACTGAAGCTTTCTTT.

The rearrangement joins TRBV7-8 to TRBJ1-1; D remains ambiguous. The CDR3 contains 16 residues. Trimming cost V 0 bases and J 1 base, with 12 bases left between them. Germline V gives CDR1 SGHVS, CDR2 FQNEAQ. The CDR3 DNA reads TGTGCCAGCAGCTTAGCCCCCATAGGCCCGAACACTGAAGCTTTCTTT. Translating gives CASSLAPIGPNTEAFF.

This sequence joins TRBV6-5 and TRBJ2-3; 7 bases line up with TRBD2. Losses at the gene ends were 0 bases for V and 5 bases for J; bases not matched to a gene: 8. From germline, CDR1 is MNHEY and CDR2 SVGAGI. CDR3 length: 16 amino acids. CDR3 sequence: CASSYSLAGLRDTQYF. The DNA for the CDR3 is TGTGCCAGCAGTTACTCCTTAGCGGGTTTACGAGATACGCAGTATTTT.

The gene calls are TRBV3-1 (or the pseudogene TRBV3-2) and TRBJ1-2; a weak D match, TRBD1 (6 bases). Between the trimmed V and J ends, which lost 6 bases and 5 bases, there was a span of 16 bases. The germline V gene encodes CDR1 LGHDT and CDR2 YNNKEL (reference sequence). The CDR3 length is 14 residues. CDR3 coding DNA: TGTGCCAGCAGGCAAACACAGGGTGGATATGGCTACACCTTC. The encoded protein is CASRQTQGGYGYTF.

The rearrangement uses TRBV7-2 and TRBJ2-5; possible D gene TRBD2, 5 bases. This CDR3 comprises 14 residues. V gave up 5 bases and J gave up 5 bases, with 15 bases separating them. Germline CDR1 reads SGHTA; CDR2 reads FQGNSA. CDR3 sequence (DNA): TGTGCCAGCAGCAAGGGTCCGGGGTCGGAGACCCAGTACTTC. This sequence encodes CASSKGPGSETQYF.

V and J are TRBV3-1 (or the pseudogene TRBV3-2) and TRBJ1-3; 10 bases map to TRBD1. Germline-derived CDR1 and CDR2 are LGHDT and YNNKEL (reference sequence). The CDR3 totals 14 residues. Trimming at V came to 4 bases and at J to 8 bases, leaving 5 bases not matched to a gene. The DNA for the CDR3 is TGTGCCAGCAGCCTGGGGACAGGGGTAGACACCATATATTTT. This codes for CASSLGTGVDTIYF.

The CDR3 DNA is TGTGCCAGCAGAATGGGACTAGCGGGGGGGGATGAGCAGTTCTTC. Translated: CASRMGLAGGDEQFF. The J gene is TRBJ2-1, the V gene TRBV11-2, with TRBD2 matching over 16 bases. The CDR3 covers 15 residues. J gave up 8 bases and V 6 bases, and 4 bases lay outside the gene matches. Germline V lookup: CDR1 SGHAT, CDR2 FQNNGV.

CDR3 DNA sequence: TGTGCCAGCAGTTTACCATTCGGACAGGGTTATGGCTACACCTTC. Translating it yields CASSLPFGQGYGYTF. V gene TRBV28 combines with J gene TRBJ1-2; the match to TRBD1 covers 8 bases. The CDR3 loop spans 15 amino acids. Per the germline V gene, CDR1 is MDHEN and CDR2 is SYDVKM. The V segment lost 2 bases and the J segment 5 bases; nucleotides outside the gene matches: 7.

The CDR3 reads CASRTAGSVTEAFF. In DNA form, the CDR3 reads TGTGCTAGCCGAACGGCGGGTTCTGTGACTGAAGCTTTCTTT. V gene TRBV7-9 combines with J gene TRBJ1-1; no clear D gene. CDR3 size: 14 residues. Germline V gives CDR1 SEHNR, CDR2 FQNEAQ (reference sequence).